The 7 T cell receptor beta chains in this list originate from one sample, sequenced in a study of CD8+CD57+ T cells in acquired aplastic anemia (dated by TCRdb to between 2018 and 2020). Sequenced on an Illumina HiSeq 2000. Profiling of TCR beta VDJ combinations and CDR3 sequences used genomic DNA as the template. TCRdb's own reprocessing of the public reads used fastp at Q25 and MiXCR and kept productive beta chains. Duplicate CDR3 protein sequences are folded into a single record with the most common DNA and genes. The table for this sample lists approximately 220,000 distinct CDR3 sequences; approximately 50% of them were counted only once. Of the sample, 6.5% to 10% is held by the ten largest clones. Expansion of CD8+CD57+ cells had been shown by flow cytometry in the patients chosen for sequencing. Sequencing was done on a sample of sorted CD4+, CD8+, or CD8+CD57+ T cells (not recorded which) from PBMCs. These receptors were obtained from a human donor with aplastic anemia.

This clonotype was recorded many times. This chain links TRBV5-6 with TRBJ2-7; D ambiguous. CDR3 size: 14 residues. V shed 3 bases and J shed 3 bases, with 13 bases lying between them. The germline V gene encodes CDR1 SGHDT and CDR2 YYEEEE. The CDR3 sequence is CASSSEGRYYEQYF. In DNA, the CDR3 is TGTGCCAGCAGCTCGGAAGGACGGTACTACGAGCAGTACTTC. Variable domain in full (rest from reference TRBV5-6 and TRBJ2-7): DAGVTQSPTHLIKTRGQQVTLRCSPKSGHDTVSWYQQALGQGPQFIFQYYEEEERQRGNFPDRFSGHQFPNYSSELNVNALLLGDSALYLCASSSEGRYYEQYFGPGTRLTVT.

The chain is built from TRBV10-3 and TRBJ1-2; D is ambiguous. Looked up from germline, CDR1 is ENHRY and CDR2 is SYGVKD. This CDR3 spans 13 amino acids. V was clipped by 4 bases and J by 9 bases, with 15 bases between them. The CDR3 here is CAISGNGARSYTF. CDR3 bases: TGTGCCATCAGTGGGAACGGCGCAAGAAGCTACACCTTC.

The chain joins TRBV9 to TRBJ2-5; D is uncertain. The CDR3 has 14 amino acids. Deletions cut 0 bases from V and 3 bases from J, with 9 bases between. Germline CDR1 reads SGDLS; CDR2 reads YYNGEE. CDR3 sequence reads: CASSVAGRKETQYF. The CDR3, as DNA: TGTGCCAGCAGCGTAGCGGGCAGAAAAGAGACCCAGTACTTC.

The table lists this clonotype with many counts. The chain employs TRBV12-3 or TRBV12-4 and TRBJ1-5; D perhaps matches TRBD1 (5 bases). V was pared by 3 bases and J by 9 bases, with 12 bases between. The CDR3 is made up of 13 amino acids. The CDR3 protein is CASSFGGIRPQHF. The CDR3 DNA is TGTGCCAGCAGTTTCGGGGGGATTCGGCCCCAGCATTTT.

This clonotype was observed a handful of times. A read error is possible here, since a much larger clone lies one base away. The gene calls are TRBV7-8 and TRBJ2-3; TRBD1 is a possible D gene (7 bases). Trimming removed 5 bases from V and 5 bases from J, with 20 bases in between. This CDR3 contains 16 residues. Germline V CDR1 and CDR2: SGHVS, FQNEAQ. The CDR3 coding sequence is TGTGCCAGCAGCACAGGGCAGGGGGGTGGAATAGATACGCAGTATTTT. It specifies CASSTGQGGGIDTQYF.

This clonotype was seen at least ten times. The V gene is TRBV14, the J gene TRBJ2-1; the match to TRBD2 covers 13 bases. The CDR3 length is 19 residues. The V and J ends lost 0 bases and 4 bases, in that order; junction bases with no gene match: 9. The germline V gene has CDR1 SGHDN and CDR2 FVKESK. The CDR3 loop is CASSQDRRTSGRSYNEQFF. The CDR3 nucleotides read TGTGCCAGCAGCCAAGATAGGAGGACTAGCGGGAGATCTTACAATGAGCAGTTCTTC.

This chain uses TRBV30 with TRBJ2-7; D is tentatively TRBD1 or TRBD2 (5 bases each). V was pared by 7 bases and J by 6 bases, with 19 bases between. Germline assignment: CDR1 GTSNPN and CDR2 SVGIG (reference sequence). There are 13 residues in the CDR3. CDR3 bases: TGTGCCTTTATCGGGGACCAAGCAGCCGAGCAGTACTTC. This gives the protein CAFIGDQAAEQYF. Looking up the rest from reference TRBV30 and TRBJ2-7 gives the full variable domain: SQTIHQWPATLVQPVGSPLSLECTVEGTSNPNLYWYRQAAGRGLQLLFYSVGIGQISSEVPQNLSASRPQDRQFILSSKKLLLSDSGFYLCAFIGDQAAEQYFGPGTRLTVT.